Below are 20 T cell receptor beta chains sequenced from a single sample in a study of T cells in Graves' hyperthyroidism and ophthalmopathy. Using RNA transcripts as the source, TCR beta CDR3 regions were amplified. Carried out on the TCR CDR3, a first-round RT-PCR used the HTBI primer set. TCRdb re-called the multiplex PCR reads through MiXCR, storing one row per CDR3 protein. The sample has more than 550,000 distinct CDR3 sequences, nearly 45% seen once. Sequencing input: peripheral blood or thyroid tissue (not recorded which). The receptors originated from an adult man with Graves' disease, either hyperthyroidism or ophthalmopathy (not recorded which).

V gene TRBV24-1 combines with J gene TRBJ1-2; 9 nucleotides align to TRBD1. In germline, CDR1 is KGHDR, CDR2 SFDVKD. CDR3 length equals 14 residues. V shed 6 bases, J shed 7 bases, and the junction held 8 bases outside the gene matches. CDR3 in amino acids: CATSTRTGVGGYTF. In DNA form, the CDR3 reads TGTGCCACCAGTACCAGGACAGGGGTCGGTGGCTACACCTTC.

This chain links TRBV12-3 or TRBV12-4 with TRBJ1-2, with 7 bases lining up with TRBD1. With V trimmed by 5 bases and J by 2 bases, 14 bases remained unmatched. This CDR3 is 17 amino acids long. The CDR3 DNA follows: TGTGCCAGCAGTCTCAGACAGGGAAGGAGCTCAAACTATGGCTACACCTTC. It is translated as CASSLRQGRSSNYGYTF.

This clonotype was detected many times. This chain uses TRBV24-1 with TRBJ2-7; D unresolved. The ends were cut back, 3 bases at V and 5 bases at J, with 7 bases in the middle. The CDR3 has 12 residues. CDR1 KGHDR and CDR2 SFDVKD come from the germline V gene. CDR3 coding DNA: TGTGCCACCAGTGATCTGACTGACGAGCAGTACTTC. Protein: CATSDLTDEQYF.

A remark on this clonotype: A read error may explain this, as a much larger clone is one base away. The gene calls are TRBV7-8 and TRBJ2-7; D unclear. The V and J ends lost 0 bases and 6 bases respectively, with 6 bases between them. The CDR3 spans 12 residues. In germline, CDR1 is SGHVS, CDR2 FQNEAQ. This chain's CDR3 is CASSLAVREQYF. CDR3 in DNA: TGTGCCAGCAGCTTAGCTGTCCGCGAGCAGTACTTC.

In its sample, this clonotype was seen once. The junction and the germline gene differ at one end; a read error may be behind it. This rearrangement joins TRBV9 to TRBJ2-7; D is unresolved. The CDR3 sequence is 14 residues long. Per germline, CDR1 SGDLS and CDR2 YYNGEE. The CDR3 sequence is CASSVVGSSYEQHF. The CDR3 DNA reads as TGTGCCAGCAGCGTAGTTGGCTCCTCCTACGAGCAGCACTTC.

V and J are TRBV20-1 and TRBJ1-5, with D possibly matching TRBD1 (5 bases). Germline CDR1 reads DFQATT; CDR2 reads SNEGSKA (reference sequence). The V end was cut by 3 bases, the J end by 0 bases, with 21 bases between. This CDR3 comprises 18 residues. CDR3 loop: CSASSIQGRANSNQPQHF. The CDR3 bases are TGCAGTGCTAGTTCAATTCAGGGCAGGGCAAATAGCAATCAGCCCCAGCATTTT.

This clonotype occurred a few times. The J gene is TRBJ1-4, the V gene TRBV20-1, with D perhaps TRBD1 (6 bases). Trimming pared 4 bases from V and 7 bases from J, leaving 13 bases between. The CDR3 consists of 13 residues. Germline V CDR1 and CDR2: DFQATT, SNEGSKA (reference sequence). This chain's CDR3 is CSAKGGQGEKLFF. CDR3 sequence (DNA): TGCAGTGCTAAAGGGGGACAAGGTGAAAAACTGTTTTTT.

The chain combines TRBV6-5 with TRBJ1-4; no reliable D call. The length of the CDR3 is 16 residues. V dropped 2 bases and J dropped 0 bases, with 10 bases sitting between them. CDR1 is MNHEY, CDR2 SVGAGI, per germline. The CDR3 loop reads CASSYPVVATNEKLFF. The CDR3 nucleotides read TGTGCCAGCAGTTACCCTGTCGTTGCAACTAATGAAAAACTGTTTTTT.

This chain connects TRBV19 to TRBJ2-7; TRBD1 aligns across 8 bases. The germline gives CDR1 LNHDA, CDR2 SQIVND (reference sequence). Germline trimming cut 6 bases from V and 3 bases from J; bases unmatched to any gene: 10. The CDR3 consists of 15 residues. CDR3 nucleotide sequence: TGTGCCAGTAGCCCCGGGACAGGCTCATACTACGAGCAGTACTTC. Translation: CASSPGTGSYYEQYF.

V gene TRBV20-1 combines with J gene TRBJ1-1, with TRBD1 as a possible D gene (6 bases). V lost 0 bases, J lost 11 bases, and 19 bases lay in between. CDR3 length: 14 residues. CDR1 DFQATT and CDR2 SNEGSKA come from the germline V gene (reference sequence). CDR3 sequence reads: CSARDRGGPRVAFF. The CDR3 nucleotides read TGCAGTGCTAGAGATCGGGGGGGGCCTCGTGTCGCTTTCTTT.

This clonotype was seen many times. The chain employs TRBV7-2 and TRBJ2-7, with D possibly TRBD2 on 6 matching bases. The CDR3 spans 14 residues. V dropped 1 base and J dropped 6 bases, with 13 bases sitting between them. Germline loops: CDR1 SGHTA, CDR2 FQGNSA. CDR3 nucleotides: TGTGCCAGCAGCTTAGGTGGCGGGACTGTCGAGCAGTACTTC. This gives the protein CASSLGGGTVEQYF. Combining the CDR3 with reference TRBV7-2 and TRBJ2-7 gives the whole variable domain GAGVSQSPSNKVTEKGKDVELRCDPISGHTALYWYRQSLGQGLEFLIYFQGNSAPDKSGLPSDRFSAERTGGSVSTLTIQRTQQEDSAVYLCASSLGGGTVEQYFGPGTRLTVT.

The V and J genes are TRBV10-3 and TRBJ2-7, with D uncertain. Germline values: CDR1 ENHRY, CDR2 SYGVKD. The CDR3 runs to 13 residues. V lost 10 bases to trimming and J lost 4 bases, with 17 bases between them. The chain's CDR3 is CATGPNRWYEQYF. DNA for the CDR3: TGTGCCACCGGACCTAACCGATGGTACGAGCAGTACTTC.

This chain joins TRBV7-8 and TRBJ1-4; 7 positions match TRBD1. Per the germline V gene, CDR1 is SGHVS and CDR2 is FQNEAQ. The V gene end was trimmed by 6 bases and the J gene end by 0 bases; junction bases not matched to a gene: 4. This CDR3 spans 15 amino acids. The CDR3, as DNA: TGTGCCAGCAGTTCGGGACAGTCAACTAATGAAAAACTGTTTTTT. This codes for CASSSGQSTNEKLFF.

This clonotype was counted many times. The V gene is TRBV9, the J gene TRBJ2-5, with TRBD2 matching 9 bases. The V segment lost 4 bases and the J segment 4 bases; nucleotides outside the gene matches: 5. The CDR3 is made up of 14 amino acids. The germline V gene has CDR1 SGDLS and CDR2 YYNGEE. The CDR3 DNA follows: TGTGCCAGCAGCCGTGCGGGGGGGAGAGAGACCCAGTACTTC. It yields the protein CASSRAGGRETQYF. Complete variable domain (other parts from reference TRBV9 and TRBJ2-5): DSGVTQTPKHLITATGQRVTLRCSPRSGDLSVYWYQQSLDQGLQFLIQYYNGEERAKGNILERFSAQQFPDLHSELNLSSLELGDSALYFCASSRAGGRETQYFGPGTRLLVL.

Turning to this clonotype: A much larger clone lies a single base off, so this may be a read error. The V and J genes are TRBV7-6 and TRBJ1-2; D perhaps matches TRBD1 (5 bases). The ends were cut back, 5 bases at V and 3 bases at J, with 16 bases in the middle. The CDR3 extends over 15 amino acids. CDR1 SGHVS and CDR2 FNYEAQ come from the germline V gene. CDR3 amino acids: CASSPGTQRDYGYTF. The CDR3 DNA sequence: TGTGCCAGCAGCCCCGGGACCCAGAGAGACTATGGCTACACCTTC.

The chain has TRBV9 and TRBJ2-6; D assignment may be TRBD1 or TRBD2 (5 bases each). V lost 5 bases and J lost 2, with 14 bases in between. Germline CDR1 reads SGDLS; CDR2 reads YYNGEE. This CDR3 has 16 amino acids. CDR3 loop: CASSNEGLAGANVLTF. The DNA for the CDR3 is TGTGCCAGCAGTAACGAGGGGCTCGCTGGGGCCAACGTCCTGACTTTC.

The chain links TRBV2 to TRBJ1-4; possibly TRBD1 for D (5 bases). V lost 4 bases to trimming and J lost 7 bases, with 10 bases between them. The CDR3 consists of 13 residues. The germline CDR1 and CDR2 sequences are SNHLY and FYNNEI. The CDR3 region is CASSGRATEKLFF. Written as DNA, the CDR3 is TGTGCCAGCAGTGGCAGGGCTACTGAAAAACTGTTTTTT.

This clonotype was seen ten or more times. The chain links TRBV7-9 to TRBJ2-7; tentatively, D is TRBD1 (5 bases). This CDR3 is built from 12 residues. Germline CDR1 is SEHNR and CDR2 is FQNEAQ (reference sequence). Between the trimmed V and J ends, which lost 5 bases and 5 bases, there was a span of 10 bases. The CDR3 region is CASSPRQNEQYF. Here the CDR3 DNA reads TGTGCCAGCAGCCCTCGACAGAACGAGCAGTACTTC.

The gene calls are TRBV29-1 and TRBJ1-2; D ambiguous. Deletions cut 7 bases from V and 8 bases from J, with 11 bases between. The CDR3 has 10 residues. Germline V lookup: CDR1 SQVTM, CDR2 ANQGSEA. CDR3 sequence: CSARLGGYTF. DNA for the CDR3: TGCAGCGCTCGACTGGGGGGCTACACCTTC.

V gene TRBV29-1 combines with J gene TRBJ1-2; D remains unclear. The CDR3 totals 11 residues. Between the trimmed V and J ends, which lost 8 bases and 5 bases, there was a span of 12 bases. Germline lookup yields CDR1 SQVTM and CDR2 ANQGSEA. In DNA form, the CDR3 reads TGCAGCTTGAATCAGGCTTATGGCTACACCTTC. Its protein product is CSLNQAYGYTF.